The 23 T cell receptor beta chains presented below share a single source sample, sequenced in a study of cytomegalovirus exposure and HLA in healthy donors. Primers: 60 Vbeta forward and 13 Jbeta reverse. Generated by immunoSEQ multiplex PCR, the TCRdb table keeps only in-frame clones and is missing some. The table has about 160,000 clones, 70% to 90% seen once; the top ten hold around 1.8%. Source material: PBMCs. Receptor source: a woman between 18 and 29 years old in good health and CMV-seronegative.

DNA for the CDR3: TGTGCCAGCAGCTTATTTCGGGCGGGTACTGAAGCTTTCTTT. Translating gives CASSLFRAGTEAFF. The chain links TRBV7-9 to TRBJ1-1; no clear D gene. The length of the CDR3 is 14 residues. CDR1 is SEHNR and CDR2 is FQNEAQ in the germline V gene (reference sequence). V was clipped by 2 bases and J by 5 bases, with 12 bases between them.

In its sample, this clone was seen a few times. The rearrangement links TRBV25-1 to TRBJ1-1; weak D call: TRBD1 (5 bases). Per germline, CDR1 MGHDK and CDR2 SYGVNS. This CDR3 contains 11 residues. The V end was cut by 3 bases, the J end by 11 bases, with 10 bases between. This CDR3 is CASSDGGWAFF. The CDR3 DNA follows: TGTGCCAGCAGTGACGGGGGATGGGCTTTCTTT.

V is TRBV27 and J is TRBJ2-7; no reliable D call. Germline V lookup: CDR1 MNHEY, CDR2 SMNVEV (reference sequence). Between the trimmed V and J ends, which lost 4 bases and 2 bases, there was a span of 9 bases. This CDR3 spans 13 amino acids. CDR3 nucleotide sequence: TGTGCCAGCAGTTGGGCGACGACCTACGAGCAGTACTTC. Translating gives CASSWATTYEQYF.

The V gene is TRBV9, the J gene TRBJ2-3; D is perhaps TRBD1 (5 bases). The CDR3 length is 17 residues. Germline CDR1 reads SGDLS; CDR2 reads YYNGEE. Trimming took 3 bases from V and 1 from J, leaving 18 bases between them. The CDR3 DNA reads as TGTGCCAGCAGCGGGGGCAGGGAAATCTATGGCACAGATACGCAGTATTTT. This sequence encodes CASSGGREIYGTDTQYF.

The genes are TRBV13 and TRBJ2-7, with TRBD2 matching over 8 bases. Germline CDR1 and CDR2: PRHDT and FYEKMQ (reference sequence). The CDR3 consists of 14 residues. Trimming at V came to 5 bases and at J to 0 bases, leaving 3 bases not matched to a gene. CDR3 protein: CASSASGHSYEQYF. CDR3 in DNA: TGTGCCAGCAGCGCTAGCGGGCACTCCTACGAGCAGTACTTC.

Of note for this clone: At the DNA level, this CDR3 is encoded by other sequences in the same sample as well. V and J are TRBV19 and TRBJ2-7; 11 bases align to TRBD2. Germline V gene data show CDR1 as LNHDA and CDR2 as SQIVND (reference sequence). The ends lost 5 bases at V and 4 bases at J; junction bases unmatched: 4. The CDR3 spans 14 residues. The CDR3 is CASSPGTSGYEQYF. The CDR3 nucleotides are TGTGCCAGTAGTCCCGGGACTAGCGGTTACGAGCAGTACTTC. Full variable domain (outside the CDR3, taken from reference TRBV19 and TRBJ2-7): DGGITQSPKYLFRKEGQNVTLSCEQNLNHDAMYWYRQDPGQGLRLIYYSQIVNDFQKGDIAEGYSVSREKKESFPLTVTSAQKNPTAFYLCASSPGTSGYEQYFGPGTRLTVT.

The chain couples TRBV9 to TRBJ2-2; TRBD2 agrees at 11 bases. The germline gives CDR1 SGDLS, CDR2 YYNGEE. CDR3 length: 16 residues. J was trimmed by 5 bases and V by 3 bases; bases with no gene match: 6. DNA of the CDR3: TGTGCCAGCAGCGCAAATAGCGGGGGGGAAACCGGGGAGCTGTTTTTT. It yields the protein CASSANSGGETGELFF.

J is TRBJ2-5 and V is TRBV28, with 7 bases lining up with TRBD1. This CDR3 has 16 amino acids. The junction had 11 bases not matched to a gene; V was cut back by 6 bases and J by 1 base. Germline V gene lookup returns CDR1 MDHEN and CDR2 SYDVKM. This chain's CDR3 is CASSPPGQWGQETQYF. CDR3 sequence (DNA): TGTGCCAGCAGCCCCCCGGGACAGTGGGGCCAAGAGACCCAGTACTTC.

The chain uses TRBV4-2 and TRBJ2-3; 9 nucleotides agree with TRBD2. The CDR3 has 17 amino acids. Trimming took 0 bases from V and 0 from J; bases not matched to a gene: 4. Per germline, CDR1 LGHNA and CDR2 YNFKEQ. The CDR3 DNA is TGTGCCAGCAGCCAAGAGGTCCTAGCGGGAAGCACAGATACGCAGTATTTT. Amino acids: CASSQEVLAGSTDTQYF.

The chain combines TRBV27 with TRBJ2-7; TRBD1 matches at 7 bases. CDR1 and CDR2 (germline): MNHEY, SMNVEV (reference sequence). The CDR3 is 13 residues long. Trimming removed 4 bases from V and 5 bases from J; junction bases left unmatched: 5. CDR3 bases: TGTGCCAGCAGTTCCGGGACAGTCCACGAGCAGTACTTC. Its translation: CASSSGTVHEQYF.

This clone was observed a few times. CDR3 region: CASSRQVGLAGGTGELFF. In nucleotides, the CDR3 is TGTGCCAGCAGCCGGCAGGTTGGGCTAGCGGGAGGCACCGGGGAGCTGTTTTTT. V gene TRBV5-6 combines with J gene TRBJ2-2, with 11 nucleotides matching TRBD2. This CDR3 is built from 18 residues. The ends lost 4 bases at V and 4 bases at J; junction bases unmatched: 12. Germline CDR1 and CDR2: SGHDT and YYEEEE.

CDR3 amino acids: CASSLPSPREQYF. The CDR3 region has the DNA TGTGCCAGCAGTTTGCCTAGTCCCCGTGAGCAGTACTTC. The chain has TRBV28 and TRBJ2-7, with D hard to call. This CDR3 has 13 residues. From germline, CDR1 is MDHEN and CDR2 SYDVKM. Trimming removed 3 bases at V and 7 bases at J, with 13 bases between.

The chain combines TRBV11-2 with TRBJ2-1; D gene ambiguous. Germline loops: CDR1 SGHAT, CDR2 FQNNGV. Trimming stripped 1 base from V and 6 bases from J, with 10 bases between. There are 14 residues in the CDR3. The DNA for the CDR3 is TGTGCCAGCAGCTTAGGGCTAGATTTCAATGAGCAGTTCTTC. Amino acid sequence: CASSLGLDFNEQFF.

This rearrangement joins TRBV2 to TRBJ2-3; D perhaps matches TRBD1 (5 bases). Per the germline V gene, CDR1 is SNHLY and CDR2 is FYNNEI. V gave up 2 bases and J gave up 4 bases, with 13 bases separating them. The length of the CDR3 is 15 residues. This CDR3 reads CASSEWGTRADTQYF. DNA of the CDR3: TGTGCCAGCAGTGAATGGGGCACCCGGGCAGATACGCAGTATTTT.

J is TRBJ1-6 and V is TRBV6-4; D is perhaps TRBD1 (6 bases). The CDR3 sequence is 15 residues long. Looked up from germline, CDR1 is MRHNA and CDR2 is SNTAGT. V lost 0 bases and J lost 7, with 10 bases in between. As DNA, the CDR3 is TGTGCCAGCAGTGACTCGGGCAGGGGAAATTCACCCCTCCACTTT. Translated, it gives CASSDSGRGNSPLHF.

The rearrangement links TRBV27 to TRBJ1-5, with unresolved D. The V end lost 6 bases, the J end lost 0 bases, and 6 bases lay between the germline ends. Germline CDR1 MNHEY, CDR2 SMNVEV (reference sequence). There are 13 residues in the CDR3. In nucleotides, the CDR3 is TGTGCCAGCAGCCACTATAGCAATCAGCCCCAGCATTTT. This translates into CASSHYSNQPQHF.

This chain links TRBV6-6 with TRBJ1-2; D is unclear. The germline CDR1 and CDR2 sequences are MNHNY and SVGAGI (reference sequence). Trimming took 0 bases from V and 8 from J, leaving 13 bases between them. The CDR3 runs to 14 residues. The CDR3 nucleotides read TGTGCCAGCAGTTACTCGGAATTGCCGGGGGGCTACACCTTC. Amino acids: CASSYSELPGGYTF.

This clone has a single count. V gene TRBV7-9 combines with J gene TRBJ2-7, with 8 bases fitting TRBD1. This CDR3 is built from 13 residues. V lost 5 bases to trimming and J lost 1 base; unmatched junction nucleotides: 1. Germline CDR1 is SEHNR and CDR2 is FQNEAQ (reference sequence). In DNA form, the CDR3 reads TGTGCCAGCAGCCGGACAGGGTCCTACGAGCAGTACTTC. This gives the protein CASSRTGSYEQYF.

This chain joins TRBV28 and TRBJ1-5, with 11 bases fitting TRBD1. This CDR3 region has 15 residues. J was trimmed by 1 base and V by 6 bases; bases with no gene match: 2. CDR1 and CDR2 from the germline V gene are MDHEN and SYDVKM. CDR3 residues: CASSRDRGSNQPQHF. As DNA, the CDR3 is TGTGCCAGCAGCCGGGACAGGGGGAGCAATCAGCCCCAGCATTTT.

V and J are TRBV25-1 and TRBJ2-1; 8 nucleotides match TRBD2. J lost 4 bases, V lost 6 bases, and 8 bases had no gene match. The germline V gene has CDR1 MGHDK and CDR2 SYGVNS. CDR3 length: 15 residues. CDR3 nucleotide sequence: TGTGCCAGCAGCTCCCTAGCGGGCGGATACAATGAGCAGTTCTTC. It is translated as CASSSLAGGYNEQFF.

V gene TRBV20-1 combines with J gene TRBJ2-7; a weak D match, TRBD1 (6 bases). This CDR3 has 11 residues. V was pared by 5 bases and J by 4 bases, with 9 bases between. Looked up from germline, CDR1 is DFQATT and CDR2 is SNEGSKA (reference sequence). The CDR3 sequence: CSASDRYEQYF. CDR3 nucleotide sequence: TGCAGTGCTTCCGACAGGTACGAGCAGTACTTC.

The count of this clone is one. V is TRBV28 and J is TRBJ2-1, with 10 positions matching TRBD2. V shed 4 bases, J shed 3 bases, and the junction held 9 bases outside the gene matches. Germline CDR1 reads MDHEN; CDR2 reads SYDVKM. CDR3 length: 17 amino acids. CDR3 region: CASSSAGGPIFYNEQFF. In DNA form, the CDR3 reads TGTGCCAGCAGTTCAGCGGGGGGGCCAATTTTCTACAATGAGCAGTTCTTC.

The V gene is TRBV27, the J gene TRBJ1-1, with a weak D call TRBD1 (6 bases). The CDR3 totals 13 residues. CDR1 and CDR2 from the germline V gene are MNHEY and SMNVEV (reference sequence). Trimming cost V 5 bases and J 3 bases, with 10 bases left between them. The CDR3 here is CASSLRGHTEAFF. CDR3 in DNA: TGTGCCAGCAGTCTCAGGGGACACACTGAAGCTTTCTTT.